This T cell receptor beta chain was sequenced during a study of T cells expressing NK-cell markers. The TCR beta cDNA came from 5'RACE template switching with UMIs. TCRdb re-called the 5' RACE reads and catalogs CDR3 proteins one per entry, DNA excluded. Its clone listing holds 300,000 to 500,000 distinct CDR3 sequences. The CDR3 is 14 amino acids. The TCR was taken from a woman aged 45-59 years in good health. The chain recombines TRBV12-3 or TRBV12-4 with TRBJ1-4. Sequenced input: blood T cells: a sorted CD56 or NKG2C T cell subset, CD4+ or CD8+ T cells, or bulk PBMC T cells (not recorded which). The CDR3 reads CASSRGVIGEKLFF.